This T cell receptor (beta chain) is from a study of technical replicates of blood from a few donors listed by TCRdb under 2017. Spanning cysteine to phenylalanine, the CDR3 consists of 15 amino acids. The entry retains the CDR3 DNA only, 45 bases that are in frame from base 1. In the germline V gene, CDR1 corresponds to WSHSY and CDR2 to SAAADI. From V the trimming removes 7 bases and from J it removes 1 base, while the gene matches leave 7 bases of the junction unaccounted for. The protocol used for the library was the immunoSEQ multiplex PCR assay. What TCRdb holds here is the immuneACCESS table cut down to in-frame rearrangements. Part of the clones is not present; checked against another copy, under half of the missing clones reflect an unresolved V gene, and the others are unexplained. The sample table lists under 90,000 clones, around 94% of them with a count of one. Clones ranked in the top ten supply 0.25% of the sample.

In this sample, this clone turned up a few times. Its antigen is currently not known. No base qualities exist here, and no much larger clone lies one base off it. The receptor was derived from a human donor in good health. The V and J genes are TRBV10-2 and TRBJ1-2, and 9 junctional nucleotides match TRBD1. Sequences were obtained from T cells isolated from PBMCs. The DNA is TGCGCCAGCACCGGTGGGACAGGGATTAACTATGGCTACACCTTC. Translation gives CASTGGTGINYGYTF.